This TCR beta chain came from a study of T cells in Graves' hyperthyroidism and ophthalmopathy. Across the whole study: Once the initial diagnosis was made, peripheral blood was obtained before any treatment. Study results and caveats: Expanded thyroid clonotypes (above 0.001) were mostly also found in blood.

This clonotype appeared a single time. What it binds is unknown. Researchers amplified the TCR beta CDR3 regions from RNA transcripts. The HTBI set primed first-round TCR CDR3 RT-PCR. MiXCR was run by TCRdb on the multiplex PCR reads, yielding one entry per CDR3 protein. The profile covers fewer than 550,000 distinct CDR3 sequences, with 15% to 19% appearing a single time and 14% taken by the ten largest. The CDR3 is made up of 18 amino acids. Trimming removed 2 bases at V and 0 bases at J, with 18 bases between. The germline CDR1 and CDR2 sequences are SGHKS and YYEKEE (reference sequence). If no ophthalmopathy progression occurred within 18 months, Graves' hyperthyroidism was stable.

Sequencing was performed on blood. The rearrangement joins TRBV5-5 to TRBJ2-1; D might be TRBD1 (5 bases). This receptor was identified in a woman aged 18-35 years with Graves' hyperthyroidism. In nucleotides, the CDR3 is TGTGCCAGCAGCTTTCAAGGCAGGGTAGTAAGCTCCTACAATGAGCAGTTCTTC. Its translation is CASSFQGRVVSSYNEQFF.